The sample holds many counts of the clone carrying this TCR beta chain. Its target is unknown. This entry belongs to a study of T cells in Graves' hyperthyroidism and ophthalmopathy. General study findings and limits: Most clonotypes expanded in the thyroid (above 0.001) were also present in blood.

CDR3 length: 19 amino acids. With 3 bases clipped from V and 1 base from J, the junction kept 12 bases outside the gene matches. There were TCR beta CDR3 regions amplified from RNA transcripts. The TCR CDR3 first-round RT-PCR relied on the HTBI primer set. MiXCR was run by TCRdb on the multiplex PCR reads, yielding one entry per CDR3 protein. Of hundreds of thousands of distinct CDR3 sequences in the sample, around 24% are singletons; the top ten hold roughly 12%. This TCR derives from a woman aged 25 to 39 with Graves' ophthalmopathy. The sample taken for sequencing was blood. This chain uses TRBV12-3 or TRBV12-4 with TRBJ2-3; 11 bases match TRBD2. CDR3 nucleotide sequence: TGTGCCAGCAGTTTGGGCCGGCTAGCGGGGGGATCGGGCACAGATACGCAGTATTTT. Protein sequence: CASSLGRLAGGSGTDTQYF.